The present TCR beta chain was sequenced within a study of blood T cell repertoires in COVID-19 (dated by TCRdb to 2020 to 2022). Regarding the study in general: The collaborator samples originated in the United States, Italy and Spain and spanned the acute and convalescent phases of COVID-19. The prospective study material was composed of cDNA or gDNA derived from T cells, B-cell-depleted T cells, or PBMCs. The dataset comprised deeply sampled blood TCRbeta repertoires from subjects exposed to, actively infected with, or recovered from COVID-19. The repertoires were made available in a free public database intended to serve as a resource for research on the immune response to SARS-CoV-2. Samples were obtained from the ongoing ImmuneRACE study (first 160 participants) and from 1,254 subjects provided by 6 global collaborators. Nearly every sample came with metadata listing a de-identified subject ID, COVID-19 status, age in years and sex. Where available, HLA class I and class II types were taken from metadata supplied by the sample provider and were not determined by assay-based typing.

The immunoSEQ Assay, a bias-controlled multiplex PCR, was used to amplify TCRbeta CDR3 regions from genomic DNA. Concerning the study's data processing: Nucleated cell counts per sample were estimated from amplification of reference gene primers within the assay. Sequence reads were collapsed and filtered to measure the absolute abundance of every unique TCRbeta CDR3 rearrangement. For each sample, productive Simpson clonality was calculated by taking the square root of Simpson's diversity index across productive rearrangements. The immuneACCESS repertoire file appears here via TCRdb, limited to in-frame rearrangements. These files lack a portion of the clones; in checked studies, under half of the deficit traces to unresolved V genes, and the cause of the others is not known. That table supplies the V and J calls and clone size; D and trimming were determined from the DNA. The sample data list tens of thousands of clones, and around 89% of these were observed just once. Around 5% of the sample is in the top ten clones.

The germline V gene provides CDR1 SGHTA and CDR2 FQGTGA. The CDR3, from cysteine to phenylalanine, totals 16 residues. The DNA shown is the 48-base CDR3, in frame from base 1. The junction carries 16 bases between V and J, which are trimmed by 5 bases and 5 bases respectively. What the authors observed across the whole study: How much clinical and demographic metadata was included differed by source and by participant, and the metadata was provided uncurated.

The collaborating institutions used their own protocols to collect whole blood in K2EDTA tubes. Collaborator samples were shipped for TCRbeta analysis as frozen whole blood, isolated PBMCs, or DNA extracted from either sample type. Concerning this clone itself: There is no known antigen for this receptor. Base qualities are not at hand, and no much larger clone is one base apart.

This TCR derives from a woman of 80 years or more with active COVID-19. The chain was built from TRBV7-3 and TRBJ1-6, with the D gene too uncertain to name. Sequencing was carried out using peripheral blood. At the DNA level, the sequence is TGTGCCAGCAGCCAAGCAGGCCCCAATAATAATTCACCCCTCCACTTT. Its translation reads: CASSQAGPNNNSPLHF. Reference TRBV7-3 and TRBJ1-6 proteins supply the regions before and after the CDR3; the full variable domain is: GAGVSQTPSNKVTEKGKYVELRCDPISGHTALYWYRQSLGQGPEFLIYFQGTGAADDSGLPNDRFFAVRPEGSVSTLKIQRTERGDSAVYLCASSQAGPNNNSPLHFGNGTRLTVT.